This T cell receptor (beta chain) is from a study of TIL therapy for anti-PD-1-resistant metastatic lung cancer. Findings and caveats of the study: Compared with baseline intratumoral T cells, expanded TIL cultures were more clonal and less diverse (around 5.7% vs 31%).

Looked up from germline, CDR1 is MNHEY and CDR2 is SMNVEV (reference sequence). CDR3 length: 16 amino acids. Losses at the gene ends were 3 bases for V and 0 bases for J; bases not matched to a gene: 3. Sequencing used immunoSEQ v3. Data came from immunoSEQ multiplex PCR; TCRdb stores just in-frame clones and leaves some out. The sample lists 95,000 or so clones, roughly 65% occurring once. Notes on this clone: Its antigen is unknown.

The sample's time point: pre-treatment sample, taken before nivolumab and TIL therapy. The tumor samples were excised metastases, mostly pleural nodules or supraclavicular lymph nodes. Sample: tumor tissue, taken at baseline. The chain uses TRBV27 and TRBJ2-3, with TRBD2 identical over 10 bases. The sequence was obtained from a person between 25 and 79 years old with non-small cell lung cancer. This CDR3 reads CASSFSTSGSTDTQYF. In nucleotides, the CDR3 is TGTGCCAGCAGTTTCTCGACTAGCGGGAGCACAGATACGCAGTATTTT.